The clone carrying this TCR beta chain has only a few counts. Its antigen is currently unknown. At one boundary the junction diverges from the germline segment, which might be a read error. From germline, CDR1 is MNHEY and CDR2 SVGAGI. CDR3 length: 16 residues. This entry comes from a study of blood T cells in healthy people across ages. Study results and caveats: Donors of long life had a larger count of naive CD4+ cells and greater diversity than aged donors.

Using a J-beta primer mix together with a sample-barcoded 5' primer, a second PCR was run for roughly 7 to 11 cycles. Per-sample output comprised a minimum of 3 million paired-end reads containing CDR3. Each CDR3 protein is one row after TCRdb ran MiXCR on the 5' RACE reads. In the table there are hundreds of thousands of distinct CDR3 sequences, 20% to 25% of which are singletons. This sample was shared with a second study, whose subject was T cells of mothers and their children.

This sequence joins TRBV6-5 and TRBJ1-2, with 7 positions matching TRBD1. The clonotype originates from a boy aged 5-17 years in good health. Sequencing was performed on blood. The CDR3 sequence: CASSYSSGQPNYGYTF. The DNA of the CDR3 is TGTGCCAGCAGCTACTCGTCGGGACAGCCGAACTATGGCTACACCTTC.